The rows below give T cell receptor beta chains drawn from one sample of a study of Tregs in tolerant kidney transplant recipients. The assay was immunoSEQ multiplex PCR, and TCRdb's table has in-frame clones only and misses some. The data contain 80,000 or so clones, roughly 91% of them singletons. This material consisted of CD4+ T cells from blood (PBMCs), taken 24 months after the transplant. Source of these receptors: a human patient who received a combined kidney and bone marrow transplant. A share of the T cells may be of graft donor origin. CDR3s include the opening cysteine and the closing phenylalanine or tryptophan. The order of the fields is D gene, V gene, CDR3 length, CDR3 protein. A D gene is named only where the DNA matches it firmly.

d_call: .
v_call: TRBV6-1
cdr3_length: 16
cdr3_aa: CASSDRHFSGANVLTF

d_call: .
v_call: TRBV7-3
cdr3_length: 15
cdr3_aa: CASSPSGGQSYEQYF

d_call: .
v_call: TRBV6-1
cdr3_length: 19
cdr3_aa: CASSESDRRRSLWVQPQHF

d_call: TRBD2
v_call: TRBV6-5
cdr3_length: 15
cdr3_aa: CASSRAGLQGDTQYF

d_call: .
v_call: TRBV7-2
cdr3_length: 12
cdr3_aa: CASSLGGLGQYF

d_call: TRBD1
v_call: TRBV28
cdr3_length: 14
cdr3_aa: CASSSTGPNSPLHF

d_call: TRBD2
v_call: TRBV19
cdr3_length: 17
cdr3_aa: CASSTRTSGGNTDTQYF

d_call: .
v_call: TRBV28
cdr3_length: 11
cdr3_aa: CASRIAYEQYF

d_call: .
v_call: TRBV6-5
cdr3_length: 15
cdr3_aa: CASSVGTSSYNEQFF

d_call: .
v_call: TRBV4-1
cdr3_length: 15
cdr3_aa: CASSQDGPRTGELFF

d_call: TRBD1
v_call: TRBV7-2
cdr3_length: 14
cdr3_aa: CASSLRDRGYEQYF

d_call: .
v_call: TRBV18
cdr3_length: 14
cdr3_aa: CASSRQGMDSPLHF

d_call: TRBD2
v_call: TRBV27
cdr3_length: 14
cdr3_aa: CASSPGRGTDTQYF

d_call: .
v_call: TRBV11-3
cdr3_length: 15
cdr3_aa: CASSLNRLAGNTIYF

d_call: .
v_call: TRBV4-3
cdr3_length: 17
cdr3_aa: CASSQDSGPGTSNEQFF

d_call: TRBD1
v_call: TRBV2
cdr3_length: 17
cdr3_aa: CASSVPLTGASTDTQYF

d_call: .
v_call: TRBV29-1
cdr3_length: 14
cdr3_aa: CSVASSADTGELFF

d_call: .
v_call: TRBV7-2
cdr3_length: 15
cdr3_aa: CASSLIGRSGSPLHF

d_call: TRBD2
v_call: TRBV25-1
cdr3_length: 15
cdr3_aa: CASTQTSAIWETQYF

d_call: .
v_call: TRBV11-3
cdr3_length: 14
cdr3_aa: CASSLDLPGSPLHF

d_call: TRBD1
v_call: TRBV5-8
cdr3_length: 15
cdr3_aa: CASSSRDSFYNEQFF

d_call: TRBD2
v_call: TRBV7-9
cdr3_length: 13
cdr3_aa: CASSTLGLGQKYF

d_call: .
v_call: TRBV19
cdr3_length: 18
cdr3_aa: CASTPARVPTTSTDTQYF

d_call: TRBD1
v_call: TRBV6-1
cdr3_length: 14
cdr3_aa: CASSETGLGTEAFF

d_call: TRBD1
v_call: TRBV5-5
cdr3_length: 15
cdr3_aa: CASRQGASDNSPLHF

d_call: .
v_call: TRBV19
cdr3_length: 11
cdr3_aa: CASNRAAELFF

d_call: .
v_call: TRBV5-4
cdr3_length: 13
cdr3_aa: CASSLQGNTEAFF